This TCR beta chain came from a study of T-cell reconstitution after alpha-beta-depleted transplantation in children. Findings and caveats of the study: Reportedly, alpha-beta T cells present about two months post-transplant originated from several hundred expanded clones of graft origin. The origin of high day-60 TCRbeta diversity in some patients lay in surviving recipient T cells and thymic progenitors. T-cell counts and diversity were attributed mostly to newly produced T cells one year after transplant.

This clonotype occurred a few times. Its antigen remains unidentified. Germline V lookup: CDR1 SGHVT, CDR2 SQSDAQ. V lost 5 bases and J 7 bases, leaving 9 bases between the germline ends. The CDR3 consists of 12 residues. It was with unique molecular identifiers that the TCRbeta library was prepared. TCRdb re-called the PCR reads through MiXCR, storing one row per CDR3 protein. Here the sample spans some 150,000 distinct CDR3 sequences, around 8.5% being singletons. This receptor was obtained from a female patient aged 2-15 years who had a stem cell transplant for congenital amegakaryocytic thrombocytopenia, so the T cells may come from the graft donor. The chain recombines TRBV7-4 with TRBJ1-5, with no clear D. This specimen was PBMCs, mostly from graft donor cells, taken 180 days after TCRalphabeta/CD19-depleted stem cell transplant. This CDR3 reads CASSHPCQPQHF. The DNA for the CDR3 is TGTGCCAGCAGCCACCCTTGCCAGCCCCAGCATTTT.